A selection of T cell receptor beta chains follows, all from one sample in a study of neurological immune-mediated disorders. TCRdb called the 5' RACE reads again in MiXCR, with one record for every CDR3 protein. The table includes 45,000 or so distinct CDR3 sequences, roughly 3.2% detected once. Sample: PBMCs. These receptors all come from a woman in her fifties or sixties with multiple sclerosis. Both conserved end residues are part of each CDR3. A D gene is named only where the DNA matches it firmly. Clone size is not always given. Where it is, it says once, few, many or a class for expanded clones.

d_call | j_call | clone_size | v_call | cdr3_nt | cdr3_aa
TRBD1 | TRBJ1-6 | many | TRBV20-1 | TGCAGTGCTAGACGCGCGGGGACAGGGAGGAATTCACCCCTCCACTTT | CSARRAGTGRNSPLHF
- | TRBJ2-4 | many | TRBV7-3 | TGTGCCAGCAGCCTAAGGGGCGGGGTAGGAAACATTCAGTACTTC | CASSLRGGVGNIQYF
TRBD1 | TRBJ2-3 | many | TRBV20-1 | TGCAGTGCGCCACCGGGACAGGGCTTTGTTGGGGCTGCAGATACGCAGTATTTT | CSAPPGQGFVGAADTQYF
TRBD1 | TRBJ1-2 | many | TRBV7-9 | TGTGCCAGCAGCTTTTGGGACAGGGCTCAGGGCTACACCTTC | CASSFWDRAQGYTF
- | TRBJ2-5 | many | TRBV15 | TGTGCCACCAGCAGAGATCTGGAGGGGCAAGAGACCCAGTACTTC | CATSRDLEGQETQYF
TRBD1 | TRBJ2-5 | many | TRBV4-1 | TGCGCCAGCAGCCAAGGACAGGGAGTTGAGACCCAGTACTTC | CASSQGQGVETQYF
TRBD2 | TRBJ2-2 | many | TRBV5-1 | TGCGCCAGCAGCCGGGGACTAGCGGGTACCGGGGAGCTGTTTTTT | CASSRGLAGTGELFF
- | TRBJ2-3 | many | TRBV10-1 | TGCGCCAGGATCTCGCGCTCGGCAGGGGTGGGGACAGATACGCAGTATTTT | CARISRSAGVGTDTQYF
- | TRBJ1-5 | many | TRBV20-1 | TGCAGTGCTAGAATGACTAGCAATCAGCCCCAGCATTTT | CSARMTSNQPQHF
TRBD1 | TRBJ2-2 | many | TRBV20-1 | TGCAGTGCACTCAAACAGGGGGCGAACACCGGGGAGCTGTTTTTT | CSALKQGANTGELFF
TRBD2 | TRBJ2-2 | many | TRBV7-3 | TGTGCCAGCAGCCCCTTCGGTGCGGGAGTAGGCACCGGGGAGCTGTTTTTT | CASSPFGAGVGTGELFF
TRBD1 | TRBJ1-5 | many | TRBV20-1 | TGCAGTGCTCGTTCGACAGGGGGCGATGTACAGCCCCAGCATTTT | CSARSTGGDVQPQHF
- | TRBJ2-5 | many | TRBV20-1 | TGCAGTGCTAGGCCTGCCCGGGGCCAAGAGACCCAGTACTTC | CSARPARGQETQYF
- | TRBJ2-5 | many | TRBV20-1 | TGCAGTGCTAGGTGGCTAGCTCGGGAGACCCAGTACTTC | CSARWLARETQYF
TRBD2 | TRBJ2-5 | many | TRBV7-9 | TGTGCCAGCAGCTCCCCCCGGGGCGGGAGAGGAGAGACCCAGTACTTC | CASSSPRGGRGETQYF
- | TRBJ1-5 | many | TRBV9 | TGTGCCTCGGCTGCTCAGACAGGTTACAATCAGCCCCAGCATTTT | CASAAQTGYNQPQHF
TRBD2 | TRBJ2-5 | many | TRBV20-1 | TGCAGTGCTAGAGATTGGTCTAGCGGGAGGGAGACCCAGTACTTC | CSARDWSSGRETQYF
TRBD1 | TRBJ2-4 | many | TRBV7-2 | TGTGCCAGCAGCTTAGCGGGACAGGTTGTTGGAAACATTCAGTACTTC | CASSLAGQVVGNIQYF
- | TRBJ1-3 | many | TRBV20-1 | TGCAGTGCTAGGCAGGACATGAGCTCTGGAAACACCATATATTTT | CSARQDMSSGNTIYF
- | TRBJ1-4 | many | TRBV5-1 | TGCGCCAGCAGCAGTTCCGGGACCGTGGATGAAAAACTGTTTTTT | CASSSSGTVDEKLFF
- | TRBJ2-1 | - | TRBV11-3 | TGTGCCAGCAGCTTACGAACTAGAAGCGAGCAGTTCTTC | CASSLRTRSEQFF
- | TRBJ2-2 | many | TRBV3-1 | TGTGCCAGCAGCCAAGGTAGGGGCTGGAACACCGGGGAGCTGTTTTTT | CASSQGRGWNTGELFF
- | TRBJ2-3 | many | TRBV9 | TGTGCCAGCAGCGTGGCGGCCTCACTTGGACGAGGAGAAGATACGCAGTATTTT | CASSVAASLGRGEDTQYF
- | TRBJ2-3 | many | TRBV20-1 | TGCAGTGCACCCCTTGGTAGGGGGCAGTATTTT | CSAPLGRGQYF
TRBD2 | TRBJ2-5 | many | TRBV2 | TGTGCCGGTAAAAGGACTAGCCCCGAGGGGGAGACCCAGTACTTC | CAGKRTSPEGETQYF
- | TRBJ1-5 | few | TRBV18 | TGTGCCAGCTCACCACCATCAGGGCCTGGTAATCAGCCCCAGCATTTT | CASSPPSGPGNQPQHF
- | TRBJ2-3 | many | TRBV29-1 | TGCAGCGTTGTTTCGGGTCCAGATACGCAGTATTTT | CSVVSGPDTQYF
- | TRBJ2-5 | many | TRBV12-3/TRBV12-4 | TGTGCCAGCAGTCCCCAGGGCACCCAAGAGACCCAGTACTTC | CASSPQGTQETQYF
TRBD2 | TRBJ2-1 | many | TRBV11-2 | TGTGCCAGCAGCCCGACTAGCGGGGGGAATGAGCAGTTCTTC | CASSPTSGGNEQFF